The 8 T cell receptor beta chains in this list originate from one sample, sequenced in a study of cytomegalovirus exposure and HLA in healthy donors. A multiplex PCR was run with 60 Vbeta primers and 13 Jbeta primers. Only in-frame clones appear in the TCRdb table, and some are missing; sequencing was by immunoSEQ multiplex PCR. The data hold approximately 170,000 clones, with approximately 80% observed a single time. The sample consisted of PBMCs. Every receptor here comes from a woman in her late teens or twenties in good health and CMV-seronegative.

The chain has TRBV5-3 and TRBJ2-7; D might be TRBD1 (5 bases). TRBV5-3 is placed among ORFs of uncertain function. This CDR3 region has 17 residues. The V gene lost 0 bases and the J gene lost 2 bases, with 18 bases spanning the gap. CDR3 protein: CARSLVFVRVFPYEQYF. The CDR3 DNA sequence: TGTGCCAGAAGCTTGGTATTTGTCAGGGTTTTCCCCTACGAGCAGTACTTC.

This rearrangement joins TRBV7-9 to TRBJ2-6, with D unclear. V was cut by 2 bases and J by 0 bases, with 8 bases left in between. Germline CDR1 is SEHNR and CDR2 is FQNEAQ (reference sequence). This CDR3 region has 16 residues. This CDR3 is CASSLFSISGANVLTF. The CDR3 nucleotides read TGTGCCAGCAGCTTATTTTCAATCTCTGGGGCCAACGTCCTGACTTTC.

The chain joins TRBV6-1 to TRBJ2-3; TRBD1 matches 9 bases. The V segment lost 7 bases and the J segment 5 bases; nucleotides outside the gene matches: 10. Germline V gene data show CDR1 as MNHNS and CDR2 as SASEGT. The CDR3 is made up of 15 amino acids. In DNA form, the CDR3 reads TGTGCCAGCAATAAGGACAGGGGAATCCAAGATACGCAGTATTTT. Residues: CASNKDRGIQDTQYF.

DNA of the CDR3: TGTGCCAGTAGTATAGACACTAGCGGGAGTTGGGGCCATGAGCAGTTCTTC. This encodes CASSIDTSGSWGHEQFF. The J gene is TRBJ2-1, the V gene TRBV19; 11 bases match TRBD2. V dropped 0 bases and J dropped 8; count of bases not matched to a gene: 9. This CDR3 is built from 17 residues. CDR1 LNHDA and CDR2 SQIVND come from the germline V gene (reference sequence). The full variable domain, its missing parts supplied by reference TRBV19 and TRBJ2-1, is DGGITQSPKYLFRKEGQNVTLSCEQNLNHDAMYWYRQDPGQGLRLIYYSQIVNDFQKGDIAEGYSVSREKKESFPLTVTSAQKNPTAFYLCASSIDTSGSWGHEQFFGPGTRLTVL.

This clone was counted a few times. The chain employs TRBV9 and TRBJ2-7; a weak D match, TRBD1 (5 bases). From germline, CDR1 is SGDLS and CDR2 YYNGEE. The CDR3 length is 15 residues. Between the trimmed V and J ends, which lost 0 bases and 0 bases, there was a span of 10 bases. The CDR3 here is CASSVAGHSSYEQYF. In DNA form, the CDR3 reads TGTGCCAGCAGCGTAGCAGGACACAGCTCCTACGAGCAGTACTTC.

CDR3 region: CASRTTGSVSYEQYF. For the CDR3, the DNA is TGTGCCAGCAGAACGACAGGGTCAGTCTCCTACGAGCAGTACTTC. This rearrangement joins TRBV6-1 to TRBJ2-7; 7 positions agree with TRBD1. V was pared by 6 bases and J by 0 bases, with 8 bases of the junction left unmatched. Germline V gives CDR1 MNHNS, CDR2 SASEGT. The CDR3 loop spans 15 amino acids.

The rearrangement links TRBV30 to TRBJ2-1; 13 bases align to TRBD2. The CDR3 extends over 14 amino acids. Germline-derived CDR1 and CDR2 are GTSNPN and SVGIG (reference sequence). With V trimmed by 5 bases and J by 10 bases, 8 bases remained unmatched. The CDR3 DNA follows: TGTGCCTGGGACGGACTAGCGGGAGTGGGGGAGCAGTTCTTC. Encoded protein: CAWDGLAGVGEQFF.

This chain uses TRBV4-2 with TRBJ2-1; 7 bases match TRBD1. The CDR3 has 16 amino acids. Trimming removed 0 bases from V and 6 bases from J; junction bases left unmatched: 8. CDR1 and CDR2 (germline): LGHNA, YNFKEQ. CDR3 sequence (DNA): TGTGCCAGCAGCCAAGATCTCAGGTCAGGGGGCAATGAGCAGTTCTTC. Translated: CASSQDLRSGGNEQFF.